This T cell receptor (beta chain) was sequenced for a study of cytomegalovirus exposure and HLA in healthy donors. In germline, CDR1 is MNHEY, CDR2 SVGAGI. V lost 2 bases and J lost 5, with 9 bases in between. The CDR3 is made up of 13 amino acids. The PCR had 60 Vbeta and 13 Jbeta primers. Profiled with immunoSEQ multiplex PCR; TCRdb holds only in-frame clones, not every one. The sample holds some 120,000 clones, approximately 80% seen once. As concerns this clone: What it binds is not known. The same CDR3 arises from other DNA sequences in this sample as well.

Study outcomes and limitations: In most subjects, TCR beta sequences reportedly gave accurate predictions of HLA-A and HLA-B alleles.

This TCR came from a woman aged 25 to 39 in good health and CMV-seronegative. The V call is TRBV6-5, the J call TRBJ1-1; D is unresolved. Sequencing was performed on PBMCs. The DNA of the CDR3 is TGTGCCAGCAGTTACCTCGGAGGGACTGAAGCTTTCTTT. This encodes CASSYLGGTEAFF.